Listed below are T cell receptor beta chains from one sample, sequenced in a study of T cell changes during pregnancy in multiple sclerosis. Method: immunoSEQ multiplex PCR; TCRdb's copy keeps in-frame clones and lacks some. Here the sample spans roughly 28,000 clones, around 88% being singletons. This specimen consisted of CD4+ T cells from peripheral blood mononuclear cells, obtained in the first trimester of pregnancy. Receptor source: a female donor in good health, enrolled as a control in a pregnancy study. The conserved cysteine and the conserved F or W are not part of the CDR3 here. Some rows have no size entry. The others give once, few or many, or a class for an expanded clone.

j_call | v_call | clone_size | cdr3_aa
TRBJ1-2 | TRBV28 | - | ASSLHGTTSGGYT
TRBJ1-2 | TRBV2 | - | ASSEAQGNYGYT
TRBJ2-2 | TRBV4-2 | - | ASSQEIRQGTSGMSGELF
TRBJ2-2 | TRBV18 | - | ASSPLSGMVGELF
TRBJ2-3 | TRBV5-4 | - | ASSWDRVSTDTQY
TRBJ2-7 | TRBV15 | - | ATSRAGEGSYEQY
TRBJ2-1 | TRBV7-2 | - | ASSLVPVAGVLNEQF
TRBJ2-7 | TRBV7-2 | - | ASRLAGLYEQY
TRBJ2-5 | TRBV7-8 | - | ASSLGDRGETQY
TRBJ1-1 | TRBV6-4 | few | ASTGVSEAF
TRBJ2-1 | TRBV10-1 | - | ASSALTGSYNEQF
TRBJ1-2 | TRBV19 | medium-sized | ASSPQGVGYT
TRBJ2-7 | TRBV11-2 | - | ASSSGLASYEQY
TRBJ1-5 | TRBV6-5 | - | ASRPAGISNQPQH
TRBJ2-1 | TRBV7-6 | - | ASSLGANNEQF
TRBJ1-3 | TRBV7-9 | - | ASSMRQGTAGNTIY
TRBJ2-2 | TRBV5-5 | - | ASSLVAGGPAGELF
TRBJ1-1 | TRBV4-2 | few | ASSHWGVAAF
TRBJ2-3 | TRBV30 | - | AWSSSGRATDTQY
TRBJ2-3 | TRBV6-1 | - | ASSDRGFTDTQY
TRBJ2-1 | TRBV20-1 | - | SATPMNEQF
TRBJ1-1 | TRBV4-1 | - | ASSQETGGAF
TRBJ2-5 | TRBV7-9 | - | ASSLIIGLAGGEKTQY
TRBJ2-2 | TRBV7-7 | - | ASSLLTSPDTGELF
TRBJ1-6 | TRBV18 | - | ASSAGGELLSSPLH
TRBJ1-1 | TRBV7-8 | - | ASSLLRGGYREAF
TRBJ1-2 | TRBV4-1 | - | ASSQEWRGGYT
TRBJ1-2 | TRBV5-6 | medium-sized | ASSLVQGITNYGYT
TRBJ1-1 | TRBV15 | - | ATSRESTDWGDAF